This T cell receptor beta chain was recorded in a study of shared clonotypes between healthy human individuals. For the study at large: Researchers assigned three CD4 naive, three CD4 memory, two CD8 naive and one CD8 memory plate to each donor.

Germline values: CDR1 ENHRY, CDR2 SYGVKD. The J segment lost 3 bases and the V segment lost 2 bases, leaving 8 bases of the junction unmatched. This CDR3 comprises 17 residues. Remarks on this clone: Antigen: not known.

CD45RO-negative cells were positively selected for CCR7, leaving out terminally differentiated effector memory CD45RA+ cells. All donors were healthy HIV-negative adults lacking recent acute infections or vaccinations. Using immunoSEQ multiplex PCR, the repertoire was profiled, and TCRdb retains in-frame clones only, with some absent. This table has about 2.2 million clones, about 93% appearing once. General study points: Estimated richness values were generally larger in naive subsets than in memory subsets. Researchers sampled only blood; tissue repertoires likely differ.

The receptor was derived from a man aged 18 to 29 in good health. Some clones in this sample may be carry-over from other donors' samples. The chain recombines TRBV10-3 with TRBJ2-7; 12 nucleotides align to TRBD2. The sequencing input was naive CD8+ T cells from PBMCs. The CDR3 DNA is TGTGCCATCAGTGAGCTGGGACTAGCGGGCTTGGTCTACGAGCAGTACTTC. Translation gives CAISELGLAGLVYEQYF.